The sequence of this T cell receptor beta chain was determined in a study of blood T cell repertoires in COVID-19. Whole-study context: Specimens from acute and convalescent COVID-19 originated in the United States, Italy and Spain. From T cells, B-cell-depleted T cells, or PBMCs came the material, which was cDNA or gDNA.

TCRdb's copy holds only in-frame clones and misses some; the assay was immunoSEQ multiplex PCR. The sample holds about 200,000 clones; around 90% are singletons and the top ten take 0.62%. The germline V gene has CDR1 MNHEY and CDR2 SMNVEV (reference sequence). The CDR3 spans 13 residues. V lost 3 bases, J lost 3 bases, and 9 bases lay in between. This chain uses TRBV27 with TRBJ2-7; D possibly corresponds to TRBD1 (6 bases). The receptor comes from a man aged 45 to 65 with acute or convalescent COVID-19. The sample taken for sequencing was peripheral blood. The CDR3 DNA reads as TGTGCCAGCAGTTTCTCGACAGGCTACGAGCAGTACTTC. Residues: CASSFSTGYEQYF.